The entry below describes one TCR beta chain. The antigen it recognizes is unknown. Base qualities are not provided; no much larger clone lies one nucleotide away. At the junction V is shortened by 6 bases and J by 8 bases, with 16 bases in between. Via the germline V gene (reference sequence), CDR1 is MNHEY and CDR2 SMNVEV. The CDR3 sequence holds 13 residues, the cysteine and phenylalanine included. Only the CDR3 region is kept as DNA, spanning 39 bases read in frame from base 1. This record belongs to a study of cytomegalovirus exposure and HLA in healthy donors (dated by TCRdb to the late 2010s). Study-level background: The 500 to 800 repertoires of the first cohort and the roughly 120 validation repertoires were produced on the same platform, according to a later analysis. Besides the first cohort of 666 subjects, a separate validation cohort made up of around 120 different subjects was used. The study aimed to test whether cataloging public T cell receptors could reveal signatures of past pathogen exposure. The study combined high-throughput TCR immunosequencing, statistical association of individual TCRs with disease status, and machine learning to predict cytomegalovirus infection status.

The donors belonged to the validation cohort of about 120 subjects, which was separate from the 666-subject first cohort. Paper-wide results and their limitations: Subsequent analysis determined that TCRs grouped into clusters in the first cohort also showed a tendency toward co-occurrence across the roughly 110 validation repertoires, and 90% to 95% of cluster scores exceeded 0. In vitro tests confirmed that a few of the cytomegalovirus-associated TCR beta chains recognize cytomegalovirus antigens. The classifier was reported to diagnose cytomegalovirus status with high specificity and sensitivity in both the original cohort and the validation cohort. The validation cohort had no HLA typing available for a later analysis, so co-occurrence within that cohort was assessed over all 130 or so repertoires. While some public TCRs were present in many individuals, most TCR sequences turned up only very rarely across donors. The study listed 150 to 200 TCR beta chains as associated with cytomegalovirus. According to the authors, the approach could potentially be generalized to other disease states and immunological phenotypes.

Library method: the immunoSEQ multiplex PCR assay. The authors' pipeline ran thus. To diagnose cytomegalovirus status from the catalog of TCR beta chain sequences, a statistical classification framework was built. Imported from immuneACCESS, the table was reduced by TCRdb to in-frame sequences with V and J called. These copies leave out some clones; in studies compared against another copy, an unresolved V gene accounts for under half, and the cause of the remainder is not known. The DNA was the basis for D and trimming; V, J and clone size are from that table. Here the sample has 100,000 to 150,000 clones; roughly 87% occur a single time. Of the sample, around 1.2% is held by the ten largest clones.

The sequence was collected from a woman aged 18-30 years in good health and CMV-seronegative. The chain is encoded by TRBV27 joined to TRBJ1-1; the D gene identity is not certain. Sequenced sample: PBMCs. The CDR3 reads CASSSSRSGEAFF. The sequence in DNA is TGTGCCAGCAGCTCCAGTAGGTCGGGGGAAGCTTTCTTT.